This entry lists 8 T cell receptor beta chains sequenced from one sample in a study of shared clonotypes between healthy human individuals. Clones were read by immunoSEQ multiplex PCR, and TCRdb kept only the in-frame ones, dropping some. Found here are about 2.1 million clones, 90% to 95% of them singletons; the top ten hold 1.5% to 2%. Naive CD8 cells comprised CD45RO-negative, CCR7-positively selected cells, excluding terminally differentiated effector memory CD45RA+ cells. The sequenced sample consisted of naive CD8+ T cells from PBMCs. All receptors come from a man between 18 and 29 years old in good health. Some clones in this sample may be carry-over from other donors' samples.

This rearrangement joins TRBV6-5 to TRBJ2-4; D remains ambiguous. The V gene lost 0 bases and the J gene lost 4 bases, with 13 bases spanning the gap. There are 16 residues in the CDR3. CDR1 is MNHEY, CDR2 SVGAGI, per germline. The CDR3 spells CASSYSPSVGKNIQYF. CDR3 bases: TGTGCCAGCAGTTACTCCCCCTCGGTGGGGAAAAACATTCAGTACTTC.

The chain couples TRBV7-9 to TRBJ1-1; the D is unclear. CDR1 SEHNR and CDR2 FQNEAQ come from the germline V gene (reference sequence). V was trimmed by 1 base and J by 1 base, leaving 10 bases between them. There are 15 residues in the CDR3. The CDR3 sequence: CASSLVVSPNTEAFF. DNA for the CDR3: TGTGCCAGCAGCTTAGTCGTCAGCCCGAACACTGAAGCTTTCTTT.

The CDR3 reads CASSVAGLDYGYTF. The CDR3 nucleotides are TGTGCCAGCAGCGTAGCAGGGTTGGACTATGGCTACACCTTC. The chain has TRBV9 and TRBJ1-2, with D possibly being TRBD1 (5 bases). With 0 bases removed from V and 3 bases from J, the gap between germline ends came to 9 bases. The CDR3 has 14 residues. The germline V gene has CDR1 SGDLS and CDR2 YYNGEE.

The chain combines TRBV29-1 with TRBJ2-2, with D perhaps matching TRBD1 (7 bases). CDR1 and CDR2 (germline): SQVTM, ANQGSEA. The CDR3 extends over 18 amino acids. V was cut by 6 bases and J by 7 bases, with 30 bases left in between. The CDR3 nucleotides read TGCAGCGTCGGGGGACAGCTAGGAGCCCAGGGGGTTGGCGGGGAGCTGTTTTTT. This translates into CSVGGQLGAQGVGGELFF.

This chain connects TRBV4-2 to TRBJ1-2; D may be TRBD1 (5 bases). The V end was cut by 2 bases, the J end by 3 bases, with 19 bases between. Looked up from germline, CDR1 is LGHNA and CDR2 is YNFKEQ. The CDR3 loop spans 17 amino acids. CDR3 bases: TGTGCCAGCAGCCAACCCGGGACTTCAGGTGTCGACTATGGCTACACCTTC. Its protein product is CASSQPGTSGVDYGYTF.

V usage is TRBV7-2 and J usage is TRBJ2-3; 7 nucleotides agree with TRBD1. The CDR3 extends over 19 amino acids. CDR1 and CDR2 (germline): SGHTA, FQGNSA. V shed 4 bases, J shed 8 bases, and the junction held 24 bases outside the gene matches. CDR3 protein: CASSSRRSSDISTGVTQYF. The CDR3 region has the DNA TGTGCCAGCAGCTCCCGTCGGAGTAGCGATATATCAACAGGGGTTACGCAGTATTTT.

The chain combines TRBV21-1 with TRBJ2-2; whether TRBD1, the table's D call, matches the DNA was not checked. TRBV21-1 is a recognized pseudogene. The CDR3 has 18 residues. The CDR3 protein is CASSIVQGLGPLTGELFF. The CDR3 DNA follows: TGTGCCAGCAGCATCGTTCAGGGTTTAGGGCCCCTCACCGGGGAGCTGTTTTTT.

The CDR3 region has the DNA TGTGCCAGCAGTTGGGACTATACCTACGAGCAGTACTTC. This codes for CASSWDYTYEQYF. The genes are TRBV6-1 and TRBJ2-7; 7 bases are shared with TRBD2. Germline CDR1 is MNHNS and CDR2 is SASEGT. This CDR3 region has 13 residues. The V and J ends lost 5 bases and 2 bases, in that order; junction bases with no gene match: 3.